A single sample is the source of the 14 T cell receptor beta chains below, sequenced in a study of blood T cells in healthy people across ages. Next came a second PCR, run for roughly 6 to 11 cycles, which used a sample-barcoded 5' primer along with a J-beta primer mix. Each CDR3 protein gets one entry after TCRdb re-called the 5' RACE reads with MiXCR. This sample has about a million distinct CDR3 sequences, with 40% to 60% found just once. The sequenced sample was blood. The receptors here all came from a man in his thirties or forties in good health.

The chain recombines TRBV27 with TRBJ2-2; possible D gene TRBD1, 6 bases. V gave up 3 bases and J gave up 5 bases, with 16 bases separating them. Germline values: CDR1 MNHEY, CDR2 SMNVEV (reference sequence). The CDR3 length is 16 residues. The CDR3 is CASSLETGYRTGELFF. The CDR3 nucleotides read TGTGCCAGCAGTTTGGAAACAGGGTATCGAACCGGGGAGCTGTTTTTT.

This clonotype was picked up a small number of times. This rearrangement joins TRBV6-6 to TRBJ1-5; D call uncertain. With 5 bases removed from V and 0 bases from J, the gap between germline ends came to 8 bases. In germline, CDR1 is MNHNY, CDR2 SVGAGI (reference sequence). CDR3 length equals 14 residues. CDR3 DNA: TGTGCCAGCAGTGTCCGTGGTAGCAATCAGCCCCAGCATTTT. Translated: CASSVRGSNQPQHF.

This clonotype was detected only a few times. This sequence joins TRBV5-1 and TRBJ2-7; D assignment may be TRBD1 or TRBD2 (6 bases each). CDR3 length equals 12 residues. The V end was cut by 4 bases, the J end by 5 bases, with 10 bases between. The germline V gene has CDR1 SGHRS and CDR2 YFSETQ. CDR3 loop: CASSPGEDEQYF. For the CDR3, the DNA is TGCGCCAGCAGCCCAGGGGAGGACGAGCAGTACTTC.

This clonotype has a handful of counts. For the CDR3, the DNA is TGTGCCAGCAGACGAACCGGGACAGCGAGCTCCTACGAGCAGTACTTC. This translates into CASRRTGTASSYEQYF. The gene calls are TRBV6-1 and TRBJ2-7, with 7 bases identical to TRBD1. CDR3 length: 16 amino acids. V shed 6 bases and J 0 bases; nucleotides not matched to a gene: 11. The germline V gene has CDR1 MNHNS and CDR2 SASEGT.

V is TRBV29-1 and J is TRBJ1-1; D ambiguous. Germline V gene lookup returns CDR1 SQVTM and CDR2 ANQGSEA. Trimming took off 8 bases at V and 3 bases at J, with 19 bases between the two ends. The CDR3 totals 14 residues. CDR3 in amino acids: CSTKPILSDTEAFF. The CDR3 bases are TGCAGCACAAAGCCCATTCTCTCCGACACTGAAGCTTTCTTT.

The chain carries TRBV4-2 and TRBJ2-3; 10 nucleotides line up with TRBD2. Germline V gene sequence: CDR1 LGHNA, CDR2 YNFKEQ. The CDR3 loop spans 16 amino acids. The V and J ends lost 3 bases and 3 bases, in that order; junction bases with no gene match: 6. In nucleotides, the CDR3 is TGTGCCAGCAGCCATCTCACAGCGGGAGGGACAGATACGCAGTATTTT. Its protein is CASSHLTAGGTDTQYF.

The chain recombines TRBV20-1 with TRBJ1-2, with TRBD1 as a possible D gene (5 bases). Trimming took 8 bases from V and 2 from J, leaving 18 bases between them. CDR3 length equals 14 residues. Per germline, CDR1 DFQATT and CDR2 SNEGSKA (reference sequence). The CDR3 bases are TGCAGTTCAAGCAATCAGGGAGGGAACTATGGCTACACCTTC. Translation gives CSSSNQGGNYGYTF.

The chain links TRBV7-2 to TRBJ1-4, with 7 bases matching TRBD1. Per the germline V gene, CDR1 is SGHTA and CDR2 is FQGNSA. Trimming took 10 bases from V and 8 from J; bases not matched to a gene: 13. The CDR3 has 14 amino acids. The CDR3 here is CATGRGQGDEKLFF. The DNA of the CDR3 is TGTGCCACGGGGCGGGGGCAGGGGGACGAAAAACTGTTTTTT.

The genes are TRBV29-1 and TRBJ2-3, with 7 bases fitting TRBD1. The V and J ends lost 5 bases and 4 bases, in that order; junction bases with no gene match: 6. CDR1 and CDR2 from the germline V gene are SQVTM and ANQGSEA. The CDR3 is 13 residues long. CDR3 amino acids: CSVNGQDADTQYF. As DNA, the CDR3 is TGCAGCGTTAACGGACAGGACGCAGATACGCAGTATTTT.

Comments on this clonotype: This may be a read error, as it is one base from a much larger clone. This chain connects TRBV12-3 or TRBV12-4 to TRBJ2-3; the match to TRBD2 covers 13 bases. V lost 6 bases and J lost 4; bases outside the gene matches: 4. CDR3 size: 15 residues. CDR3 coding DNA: TGTGCCAGCAGGAGGACTAGCGGGGGCCCAGATACGCAGTATTTT. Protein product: CASRRTSGGPDTQYF.

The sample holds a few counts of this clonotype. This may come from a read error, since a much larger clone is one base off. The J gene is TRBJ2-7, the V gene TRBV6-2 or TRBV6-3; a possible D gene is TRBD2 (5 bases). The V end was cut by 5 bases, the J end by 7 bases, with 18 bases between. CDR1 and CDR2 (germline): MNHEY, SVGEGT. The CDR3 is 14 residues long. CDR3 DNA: TGTGCCAGCAGTCCCCTTGCGGGCCACAATGAGCAGTACTTC. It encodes CASSPLAGHNEQYF.

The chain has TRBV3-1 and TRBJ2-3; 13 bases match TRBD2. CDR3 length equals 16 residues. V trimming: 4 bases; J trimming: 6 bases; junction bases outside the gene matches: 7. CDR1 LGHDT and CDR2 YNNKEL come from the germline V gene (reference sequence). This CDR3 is CASSRTSGGASDTQYF. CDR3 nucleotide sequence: TGTGCCAGCAGCCGTACTAGCGGGGGGGCTTCGGATACGCAGTATTTT.

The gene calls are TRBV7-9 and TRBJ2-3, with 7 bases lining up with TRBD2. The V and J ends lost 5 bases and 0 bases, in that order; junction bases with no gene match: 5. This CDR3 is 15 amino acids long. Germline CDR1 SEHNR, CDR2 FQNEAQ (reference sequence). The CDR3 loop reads CASSVLGGSTDTQYF. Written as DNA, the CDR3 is TGTGCCAGCAGCGTCCTCGGGGGGAGCACAGATACGCAGTATTTT.

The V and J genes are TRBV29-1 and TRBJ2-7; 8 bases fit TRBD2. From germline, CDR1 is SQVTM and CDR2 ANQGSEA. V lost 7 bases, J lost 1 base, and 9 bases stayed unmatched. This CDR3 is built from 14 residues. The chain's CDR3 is CSAGAVAGSYEQYF. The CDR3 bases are TGCAGCGCAGGGGCGGTAGCGGGGTCCTACGAGCAGTACTTC.